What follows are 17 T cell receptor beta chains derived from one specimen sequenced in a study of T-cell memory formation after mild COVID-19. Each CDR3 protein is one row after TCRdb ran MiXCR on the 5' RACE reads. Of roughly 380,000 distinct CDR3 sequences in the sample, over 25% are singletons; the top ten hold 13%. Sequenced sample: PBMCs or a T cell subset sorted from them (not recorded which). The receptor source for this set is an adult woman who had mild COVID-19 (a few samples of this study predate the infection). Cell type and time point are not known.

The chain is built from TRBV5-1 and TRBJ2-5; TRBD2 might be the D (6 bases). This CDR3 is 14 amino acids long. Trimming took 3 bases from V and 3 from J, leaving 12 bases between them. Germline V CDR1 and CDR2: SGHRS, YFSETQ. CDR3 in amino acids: CASSWSPGEETQYF. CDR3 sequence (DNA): TGCGCCAGCAGCTGGAGTCCGGGGGAAGAGACCCAGTACTTC.

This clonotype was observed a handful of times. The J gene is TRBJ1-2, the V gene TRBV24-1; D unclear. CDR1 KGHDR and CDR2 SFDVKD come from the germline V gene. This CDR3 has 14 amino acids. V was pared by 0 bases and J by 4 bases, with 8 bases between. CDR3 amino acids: CATSDLRQAYGYTF. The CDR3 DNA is TGTGCCACCAGTGATTTGCGGCAGGCCTATGGCTACACCTTC.

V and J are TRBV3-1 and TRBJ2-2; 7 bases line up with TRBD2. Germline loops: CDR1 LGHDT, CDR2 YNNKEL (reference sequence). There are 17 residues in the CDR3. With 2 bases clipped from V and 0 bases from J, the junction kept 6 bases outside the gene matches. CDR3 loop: CASSQTGGTTNTGELFF. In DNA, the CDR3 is TGTGCCAGCAGCCAAACCGGGGGGACGACGAACACCGGGGAGCTGTTTTTT.

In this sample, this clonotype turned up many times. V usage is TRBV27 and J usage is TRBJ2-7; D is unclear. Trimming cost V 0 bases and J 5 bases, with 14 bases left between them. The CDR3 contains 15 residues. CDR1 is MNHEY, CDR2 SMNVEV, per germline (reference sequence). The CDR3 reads CASSLSASWVHEQYF. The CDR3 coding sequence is TGTGCCAGCAGTTTATCAGCTAGTTGGGTCCACGAGCAGTACTTC.

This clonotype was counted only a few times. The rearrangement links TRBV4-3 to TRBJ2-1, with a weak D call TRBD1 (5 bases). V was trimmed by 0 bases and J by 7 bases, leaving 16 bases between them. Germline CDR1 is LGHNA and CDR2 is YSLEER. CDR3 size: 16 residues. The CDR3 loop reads CASSQDIAGLRNEQFF. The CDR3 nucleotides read TGCGCCAGCAGCCAAGATATTGCAGGGTTGAGGAATGAGCAGTTCTTC.

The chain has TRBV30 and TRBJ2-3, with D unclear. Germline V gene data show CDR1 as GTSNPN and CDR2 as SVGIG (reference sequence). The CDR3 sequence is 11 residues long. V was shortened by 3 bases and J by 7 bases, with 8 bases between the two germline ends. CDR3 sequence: CAWRSTYTQYF. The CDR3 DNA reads TGTGCCTGGAGATCGACGTATACGCAGTATTTT.

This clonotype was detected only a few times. The CDR3 spells CASSNPGVQGYTF. Written as DNA, the CDR3 is TGTGCCAGCAGTAACCCGGGGGTTCAGGGCTACACCTTC. The V gene is TRBV7-2, the J gene TRBJ1-2, with D possibly being TRBD1 (5 bases). The germline V gene encodes CDR1 SGHTA and CDR2 FQGNSA. Trimming shortened V by 6 bases and J by 8 bases, and 16 bases separated the two germline ends. The CDR3 spans 13 residues.

The CDR3 bases are TGTGCCAGCAGCTTATTGAGCGGGGGGAAAGATACGCAGTATTTT. It translates to CASSLLSGGKDTQYF. The V call is TRBV7-6, the J call TRBJ2-3, with 9 bases matching TRBD2. The V segment lost 2 bases and the J segment 5 bases; nucleotides outside the gene matches: 5. The CDR3 extends over 15 amino acids. CDR1 and CDR2 from the germline V gene are SGHVS and FNYEAQ.

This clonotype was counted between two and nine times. In DNA form, the CDR3 reads TGTGCCAGCAGTCGGGGACTAGCTACGTACGAGCAGTTCTTC. It is translated as CASSRGLATYEQFF. This rearrangement joins TRBV6-5 to TRBJ2-1; TRBD2 matches 9 bases. In germline, CDR1 is MNHEY, CDR2 SVGAGI. V shed 5 bases and J 10 bases; nucleotides not matched to a gene: 9. The CDR3 sequence is 14 residues long.

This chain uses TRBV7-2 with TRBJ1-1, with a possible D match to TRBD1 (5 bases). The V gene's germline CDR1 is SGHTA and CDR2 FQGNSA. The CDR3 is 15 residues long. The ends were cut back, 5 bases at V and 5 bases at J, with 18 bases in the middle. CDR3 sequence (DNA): TGTGCCAGCAGCCTCGTGTGGGGGGGTGGGACTGAAGCTTTCTTT. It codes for CASSLVWGGGTEAFF.

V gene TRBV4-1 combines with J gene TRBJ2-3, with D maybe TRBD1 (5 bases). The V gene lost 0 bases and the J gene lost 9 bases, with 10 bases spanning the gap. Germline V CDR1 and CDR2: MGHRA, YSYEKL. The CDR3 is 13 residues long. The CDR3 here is CASSQEGAGTQYF. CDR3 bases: TGCGCCAGCAGCCAAGAAGGGGCAGGCACGCAGTATTTT.

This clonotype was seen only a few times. Here the CDR3 reads CASSPGVAPPGETQYF. In nucleotides, the CDR3 is TGTGCCAGCAGTCCCGGGGTAGCGCCACCCGGGGAGACCCAGTACTTC. The rearrangement joins TRBV12-3 or TRBV12-4 to TRBJ2-5, with D perhaps TRBD2 (5 bases). V was clipped by 5 bases and J by 5 bases, with 21 bases between them. The CDR3 spans 16 residues.

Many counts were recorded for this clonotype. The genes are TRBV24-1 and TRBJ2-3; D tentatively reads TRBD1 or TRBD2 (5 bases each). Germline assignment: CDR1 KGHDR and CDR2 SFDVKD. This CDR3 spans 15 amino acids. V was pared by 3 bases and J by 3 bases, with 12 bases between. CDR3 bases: TGTGCCACCAGTGATCAGGGAGAAGGGACAGATACGCAGTATTTT. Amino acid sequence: CATSDQGEGTDTQYF.

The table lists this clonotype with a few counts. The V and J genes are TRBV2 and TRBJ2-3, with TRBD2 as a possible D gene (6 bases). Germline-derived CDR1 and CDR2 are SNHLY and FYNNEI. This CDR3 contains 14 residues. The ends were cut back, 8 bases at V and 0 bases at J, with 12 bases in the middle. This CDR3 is CASRLDLSTDTQYF. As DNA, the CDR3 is TGTGCCAGCCGACTAGACCTCAGCACAGATACGCAGTATTTT.

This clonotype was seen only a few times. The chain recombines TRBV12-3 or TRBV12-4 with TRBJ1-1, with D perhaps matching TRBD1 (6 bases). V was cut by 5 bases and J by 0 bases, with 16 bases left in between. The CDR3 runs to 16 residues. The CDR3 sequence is CASSERRGTLNTEAFF. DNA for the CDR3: TGTGCCAGCAGTGAACGGAGGGGGACCCTGAACACTGAAGCTTTCTTT.

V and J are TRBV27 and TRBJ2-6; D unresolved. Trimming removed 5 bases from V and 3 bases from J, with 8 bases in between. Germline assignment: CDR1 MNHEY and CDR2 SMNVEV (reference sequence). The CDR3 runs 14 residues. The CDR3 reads CASSQVLGANVLTF. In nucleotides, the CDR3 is TGTGCCAGCAGTCAAGTTCTTGGGGCCAACGTCCTGACTTTC.

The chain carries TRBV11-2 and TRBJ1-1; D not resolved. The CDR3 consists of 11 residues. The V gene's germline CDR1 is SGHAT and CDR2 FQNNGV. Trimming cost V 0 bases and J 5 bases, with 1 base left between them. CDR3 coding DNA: TGTGCCAGCAGCTTAGAAACTGAAGCTTTCTTT. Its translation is CASSLETEAFF.